This TCR beta chain was observed in a study of T-cell memory formation after mild COVID-19. Broader study findings: In second-wave clones peaking day 37, SARS-CoV-2 specificity remained unconfirmed. The study found contracting CD4+ clones mainly in CM and EM and contracting CD8+ clones in EMRA. Clones that contracted from day 15 to 85 had balanced CD4/CD8; later expanders were CD4+ biased.

From 5'RACE with constant-segment primers came TCR alpha and TCR beta cDNA libraries that carried sample barcodes and UMIs. MiXCR was run by TCRdb on the 5' RACE reads, yielding one entry per CDR3 protein. The table includes around 300,000 distinct CDR3 sequences, roughly 8.2% detected once. Germline lookup yields CDR1 SGHDT and CDR2 YYEEEE. The CDR3 loop spans 14 amino acids. The ends were cut back, 4 bases at V and 7 bases at J, with 12 bases in the middle. Concerning this clonotype: Its antigen is not known.

This chain connects TRBV5-6 to TRBJ1-6; possibly TRBD1 for D (6 bases). Sequenced: PBMCs or a T cell subset sorted from them (not recorded which). This clonotype was obtained from a young man who had mild COVID-19 (a few samples of this study predate the infection). Cell type and time point are not known. CDR3 nucleotides: TGTGCCAGCAGCCTACAGGGTCTAAATTCACCCCTCCACTTT. Residues: CASSLQGLNSPLHF.